This T cell receptor (beta chain) is drawn from a study of T-cell reconstitution after alpha-beta-depleted transplantation in children. Preparation of the TCRbeta library involved a method that used unique molecular identifiers. TCRdb re-called the PCR reads through MiXCR, storing one row per CDR3 protein. This sample has roughly 590,000 distinct CDR3 sequences, with about 15% found just once. The CDR3 has 14 residues. V was trimmed by 4 bases and J by 5 bases, leaving 11 bases between them. CDR1 SGHTA and CDR2 FQGTGA come from the germline V gene. The chain combines TRBV7-3 with TRBJ2-2; perhaps TRBD2 as D (5 bases). The receptor was isolated from a human donor who donated a stem cell graft to a child with acute myeloid leukemia. The sequences come from PBMCs from the stem cell graft donor, collected from the stem cell graft. The chain's CDR3 is CASSWTPGTGELFF. DNA of the CDR3: TGTGCCAGCAGCTGGACTCCTGGGACCGGGGAGCTGTTTTTT.